The rows below give T cell receptor beta chains drawn from one sample of a study of blood T cell repertoires in COVID-19. The data were produced by immunoSEQ multiplex PCR, yet TCRdb's version contains in-frame clones alone and is incomplete. Here the sample spans tens of thousands of clones, roughly 90% being singletons. Sequencing was done on a sample of peripheral blood. These receptors came from a woman older than 75 with COVID-19, enrolled during active disease. Both conserved end residues are trimmed from each CDR3. The order of the fields is V gene, D gene, CDR3 protein. D genes are given only for firm matches.

V gene: TRBV9; D gene: -; CDR3 protein: ASSKIGGDQPQH
V gene: TRBV12-3/TRBV12-4; D gene: -; CDR3 protein: ASTPAGWETQY
V gene: TRBV12-3/TRBV12-4; D gene: -; CDR3 protein: ASSESGLEAF
V gene: TRBV27; D gene: -; CDR3 protein: ASSQDFSYEQY
V gene: TRBV2; D gene: -; CDR3 protein: ASILLGYT
V gene: TRBV2; D gene: TRBD1; CDR3 protein: ASSEAGTGGLYEQY
V gene: TRBV5-1; D gene: TRBD2; CDR3 protein: ASSSTSGGSYNEQF
V gene: TRBV5-1; D gene: -; CDR3 protein: ASSLSQGMGNTEAF
V gene: TRBV5-1; D gene: -; CDR3 protein: ASSLDPGETYEQY
V gene: TRBV12-3/TRBV12-4; D gene: -; CDR3 protein: ASRTRGTDTQY
V gene: TRBV7-2; D gene: TRBD1; CDR3 protein: ASRNRGINTGELF
V gene: TRBV10-3; D gene: -; CDR3 protein: AISESRGRGETQY
V gene: TRBV5-4; D gene: -; CDR3 protein: ASSLASTGWGNTEAF
V gene: TRBV6-5; D gene: -; CDR3 protein: ASSYSKAGAHYTQY
V gene: TRBV10-3; D gene: -; CDR3 protein: ATSPGLSTDTQY
V gene: TRBV7-9; D gene: -; CDR3 protein: ASSFPFEGVNGYT
V gene: TRBV2; D gene: TRBD2; CDR3 protein: ASSERETSIIQY
V gene: TRBV2; D gene: TRBD1; CDR3 protein: ASQGGQGEQTQY
V gene: TRBV10-3; D gene: -; CDR3 protein: AINRQSSYGYT
V gene: TRBV2; D gene: TRBD2; CDR3 protein: ASSTTSGGPRKQF